One and the same sample provided the 6 T cell receptor beta chains below, sequenced in a study of blood T cell repertoires in COVID-19. The method was immunoSEQ multiplex PCR; TCRdb's version includes in-frame clones alone and lacks a portion of them. Among 250,000 or so clones, over 70% were seen once, and the ten largest hold around 3.1%. Material: PBMCs or T cells enriched from blood (not recorded which). Receptors were obtained from a woman aged 40 to 50 who had been exposed to COVID-19.

The chain carries TRBV10-3 and TRBJ1-5, with a possible D match to TRBD1 (6 bases). V shed 6 bases and J shed 4 bases, with 10 bases lying between them. Germline V gene data show CDR1 as ENHRY and CDR2 as SYGVKD. CDR3 length: 13 residues. The CDR3 nucleotides read TGTGCCATCAGACAGGGTCTGAATCAGCCCCAGCATTTT. It translates to CAIRQGLNQPQHF.

The chain has TRBV7-9 and TRBJ1-4; 11 bases are a match to TRBD1. CDR3 length: 15 residues. In germline, CDR1 is SEHNR, CDR2 FQNEAQ (reference sequence). V shed 5 bases, J shed 8 bases, and the junction held 7 bases outside the gene matches. The CDR3 protein is CASSLGTGGKEKLFF. For the CDR3, the DNA is TGTGCCAGCAGCCTAGGGACAGGGGGAAAAGAAAAACTGTTTTTT.

The V and J genes are TRBV5-8 and TRBJ1-5, with a weak D call TRBD1 (6 bases). The CDR3 is made up of 15 amino acids. V lost 4 bases and J 4 bases, leaving 15 bases between the germline ends. The V gene's germline CDR1 is SGHTS and CDR2 YDEGEE. CDR3 in amino acids: CASSPQGRRNQPQHF. The DNA for the CDR3 is TGTGCCAGCAGCCCGCAGGGGAGAAGGAATCAGCCCCAGCATTTT. The whole variable domain, filled in from reference TRBV5-8 and TRBJ1-5, reads EAGVTQSPTHLIKTRGQQATLRCSPISGHTSVYWYQQALGLGLQFLLWYDEGEERNRGNFPPRFSGRQFPNYSSELNVNALELEDSALYLCASSPQGRRNQPQHFGDGTRLSIL.

The chain joins TRBV5-1 to TRBJ2-3, with D possibly matching TRBD1 (6 bases). Trimming pared 4 bases from V and 2 bases from J, leaving 11 bases between. The CDR3 consists of 14 residues. CDR1 is SGHRS and CDR2 is YFSETQ in the germline V gene. The CDR3 DNA reads as TGCGCCAGCAGCCCCGGACAGCTCACAGATACGCAGTATTTT. It yields the protein CASSPGQLTDTQYF.

This CDR3 reads CASSNRLAGLRRTQYF. The CDR3 DNA reads TGTGCCAGCAGCAACCGACTCGCGGGCCTCAGGAGGACCCAGTACTTC. The chain has TRBV7-6 and TRBJ2-5; D possibly corresponds to TRBD2 (5 bases). The CDR3 is made up of 16 amino acids. Per germline, CDR1 SGHVS and CDR2 FNYEAQ. Trimming cost V 5 bases and J 7 bases, with 23 bases left between them. Full variable domain (remainder filled in from reference TRBV7-6 and TRBJ2-5): GAGVSQSPRYKVTKRGQDVALRCDPISGHVSLYWYRQALGQGPEFLTYFNYEAQQDKSGLPNDRFSAERPEGSISTLTIQRTEQRDSAMYRCASSNRLAGLRRTQYFGPGTRLLVL.

This clone was observed a handful of times. The V call is TRBV11-3, the J call TRBJ1-3; 8 bases align to TRBD1. This CDR3 contains 15 residues. Losses at the gene ends were 5 bases for V and 0 bases for J; bases not matched to a gene: 3. Germline V lookup: CDR1 SGHNT, CDR2 YENEEA. The CDR3 coding sequence is TGTGCCAGCAGCCCAGGGGGCCACTCTGGAAACACCATATATTTT. Translation gives CASSPGGHSGNTIYF.